Shown below are 27 T cell receptor beta chains from a single sample sequenced in a study of OX40 agonist ivuxolimab in advanced cancers. The data were produced by immunoSEQ multiplex PCR, yet TCRdb's version contains in-frame clones alone and is incomplete. This sample carries 42,000 or so clones, around 89% of them seen once, and the ten largest clones take around 0.5%. Sequences were derived from CD4+ or CD8+ T cells sorted from blood, sampled in a trial of the OX40 agonist ivuxolimab. Receptors were obtained from an adult with an advanced solid tumor such as melanoma, head and neck, liver or kidney cancer.

This chain links TRBV6-6 with TRBJ1-5; tentatively, D is TRBD1 (6 bases). The CDR3 totals 14 residues. Germline values: CDR1 MNHNY, CDR2 SVGAGI (reference sequence). Between the trimmed V and J ends, which lost 6 bases and 3 bases, there was a span of 12 bases. The CDR3 sequence is CASRGGGDNQPQHF. CDR3 DNA sequence: TGTGCCAGCAGAGGGGGGGGTGACAATCAGCCCCAGCATTTT.

The chain has TRBV5-1 and TRBJ2-4; maybe TRBD1 (5 bases). The V end was cut by 1 base, the J end by 6 bases, with 14 bases between. CDR1 is SGHRS and CDR2 is YFSETQ in the germline V gene. The CDR3 runs to 15 residues. The CDR3 DNA follows: TGCGCCAGCAGCTTGAAACAAGGGGAAGGAAACATTCAGTACTTC. As protein: CASSLKQGEGNIQYF.

The V gene is TRBV4-3, the J gene TRBJ1-6; D remains unclear. The CDR3 is made up of 13 amino acids. Trimming removed 2 bases from V and 7 bases from J, with 6 bases in between. Germline V lookup: CDR1 LGHNA, CDR2 YSLEER. CDR3 region: CASSQSKNSPLHF. The CDR3 DNA reads TGCGCCAGCAGCCAAAGCAAGAATTCACCCCTCCACTTT.

The CDR3 sequence: CASSLTGLRNSPLHF. The CDR3 nucleotides read TGTGCCAGCAGCTTAACGGGTTTACGCAATTCACCCCTCCACTTT. The genes are TRBV7-2 and TRBJ1-6; D unresolved. V was cut by 2 bases and J by 7 bases, with 12 bases left in between. CDR3 length: 15 residues. The germline CDR1 and CDR2 sequences are SGHTA and FQGNSA. The variable domain in full, completed from reference TRBV7-2 and TRBJ1-6, reads GAGVSQSPSNKVTEKGKDVELRCDPISGHTALYWYRQSLGQGLEFLIYFQGNSAPDKSGLPSDRFSAERTGGSVSTLTIQRTQQEDSAVYLCASSLTGLRNSPLHFGNGTRLTVT.

This chain connects TRBV6-1 to TRBJ2-1; maybe TRBD1 (5 bases). V gave up 5 bases and J gave up 2 bases, with 7 bases separating them. Germline values: CDR1 MNHNS, CDR2 SASEGT. The CDR3 has 13 amino acids. In nucleotides, the CDR3 is TGTGCCAGCAGTAAGGGGACCTACAATGAGCAGTTCTTC. This gives the protein CASSKGTYNEQFF.

The chain employs TRBV19 and TRBJ2-6, with D uncertain. CDR3 length: 16 residues. Germline V gene lookup returns CDR1 LNHDA and CDR2 SQIVND (reference sequence). V lost 3 bases and J 2 bases, leaving 11 bases between the germline ends. The CDR3 bases are TGTGCCAGTAGTATGGACCTTTACCCTGGGGCCAACGTCCTGACTTTC. It specifies CASSMDLYPGANVLTF.

On this clone itself: Other DNA sequences in this specimen translate into the identical CDR3. The DNA for the CDR3 is TGTGCCAGCAGCTTAACTGGGGGTAACACTGAAGCTTTCTTT. Its translation: CASSLTGGNTEAFF. The rearrangement links TRBV7-3 to TRBJ1-1; D perhaps matches TRBD1 (5 bases). The CDR3 length is 14 residues. The V gene lost 0 bases and the J gene lost 2 bases, with 7 bases spanning the gap. CDR1 and CDR2 (germline): SGHTA, FQGTGA.

The chain uses TRBV5-1 and TRBJ2-3; the match to TRBD2 covers 10 bases. CDR1 and CDR2 (germline): SGHRS, YFSETQ. CDR3 length equals 16 residues. V lost 7 bases to trimming and J lost 4 bases; unmatched junction nucleotides: 12. The CDR3 DNA reads as TGCGCCAGCTTACCCGGCCTAGCGGGGGCGGCAGATACGCAGTATTTT. Residues: CASLPGLAGAADTQYF.

This clone showed up just once. The chain couples TRBV7-9 to TRBJ1-2, with TRBD1 as a possible D gene (5 bases). Per the germline V gene, CDR1 is SEHNR and CDR2 is FQNEAQ (reference sequence). V was pared by 4 bases and J by 0 bases, with 6 bases between. The CDR3 is 13 residues long. The chain's CDR3 is CASSSTANYGYTF. The DNA of the CDR3 is TGTGCCAGCAGCTCGACAGCTAACTATGGCTACACCTTC.

The J gene is TRBJ1-4, the V gene TRBV6-6; D ambiguous. The germline V and J ends were trimmed by 8 bases and 7 bases, with 8 bases remaining between them. The germline V gene encodes CDR1 MNHNY and CDR2 SVGAGI (reference sequence). This CDR3 has 11 residues. CDR3 coding DNA: TGTGCCAGCCGGAAACGTGAAAAACTGTTTTTT. It translates to CASRKREKLFF.

The V gene is TRBV5-1, the J gene TRBJ1-2; D perhaps matches TRBD1 (6 bases). The CDR3 covers 15 residues. CDR1 is SGHRS and CDR2 is YFSETQ in the germline V gene. Trimming stripped 0 bases from V and 8 bases from J, with 17 bases between. CDR3 sequence reads: CASSLEAGAGGGYTF. The DNA for the CDR3 is TGCGCCAGCAGCTTGGAGGCAGGGGCGGGAGGGGGCTACACCTTC.

The chain carries TRBV7-2 and TRBJ2-5, with D hard to call. Germline values: CDR1 SGHTA, CDR2 FQGNSA. Between the trimmed V and J ends, which lost 5 bases and 6 bases, there was a span of 13 bases. The CDR3 is made up of 13 amino acids. The CDR3 loop reads CASSLTYWQTQYF. CDR3 DNA sequence: TGTGCCAGCAGCCTAACATACTGGCAGACCCAGTACTTC.

This rearrangement joins TRBV5-4 to TRBJ2-5, with D possibly being TRBD1 (5 bases). The V gene lost 1 base and the J gene lost 3 bases, with 7 bases spanning the gap. The CDR3 is made up of 13 amino acids. CDR1 SGHNT and CDR2 YYREEE come from the germline V gene (reference sequence). The CDR3 region has the DNA TGTGCCAGCAGCTTGCTACAGGAAGAGACCCAGTACTTC. Amino acids: CASSLLQEETQYF.

This chain connects TRBV10-2 to TRBJ2-1; 7 bases match TRBD1. Germline V gene sequence: CDR1 WSHSY, CDR2 SAAADI. CDR3 length: 15 residues. With 2 bases clipped from V and 6 bases from J, the junction kept 7 bases outside the gene matches. CDR3 DNA sequence: TGCGCCAGCAGTGAGAGGGGGCGCGTGGCCAATGAGCAGTTCTTC. Encoded protein: CASSERGRVANEQFF.

The V and J genes are TRBV11-2 and TRBJ2-3; D tentatively fits TRBD1 or TRBD2 (5 bases each). Trimming cost V 1 base and J 4 bases, with 12 bases left between them. CDR3 length: 15 residues. Germline loops: CDR1 SGHAT, CDR2 FQNNGV. The CDR3 DNA reads as TGTGCCAGCAGCTTAGGGCATAGGGACGCAGATACGCAGTATTTT. Translation: CASSLGHRDADTQYF.

The J gene is TRBJ1-6, the V gene TRBV5-1; no firm D call. The CDR3 consists of 16 residues. Germline V gives CDR1 SGHRS, CDR2 YFSETQ. Trimming shortened V by 0 bases and J by 0 bases, and 7 bases separated the two germline ends. CDR3 bases: TGCGCCAGCAGCTTGGGTCGGAGCTCCTATAATTCACCCCTCCACTTT. This gives the protein CASSLGRSSYNSPLHF.

The chain has TRBV18 and TRBJ2-1; no firm D call. V lost 0 bases, J lost 4 bases, and 10 bases lay in between. The CDR3 length is 15 residues. Germline V gene sequence: CDR1 KGHSH, CDR2 LQKENI. The CDR3 is CASSPPGSLYNEQFF. The CDR3 DNA is TGTGCCAGCTCACCACCGGGTTCCTTATACAATGAGCAGTTCTTC.

The V gene is TRBV11-2, the J gene TRBJ2-7; 7 nucleotides align to TRBD1. V shed 3 bases, J shed 2 bases, and the junction held 4 bases outside the gene matches. The CDR3 extends over 14 amino acids. Germline V gene sequence: CDR1 SGHAT, CDR2 FQNNGV. This CDR3 is CASSFGQVTYEQYF. The DNA for the CDR3 is TGTGCCAGCAGCTTCGGACAGGTCACCTACGAGCAGTACTTC.

This sequence joins TRBV11-2 and TRBJ1-4; D possibly corresponds to TRBD1 (5 bases). The germline gives CDR1 SGHAT, CDR2 FQNNGV. Trimming stripped 1 base from V and 7 bases from J, with 13 bases between. The CDR3 contains 15 residues. The CDR3 reads CASSLVRDFSEKLFF. The CDR3 nucleotides are TGTGCCAGCAGCTTAGTCAGGGATTTCAGTGAAAAACTGTTTTTT.

The J gene is TRBJ1-1, the V gene TRBV30; D is possibly TRBD1 (5 bases). CDR1 and CDR2 (germline): GTSNPN, SVGIG (reference sequence). The CDR3 is 14 residues long. V lost 0 bases, J lost 4 bases, and 12 bases lay in between. CDR3 in amino acids: CAWSVGGGSTEAFF. As DNA, the CDR3 is TGTGCCTGGAGTGTGGGGGGAGGTAGCACTGAAGCTTTCTTT.

This sequence joins TRBV5-6 and TRBJ1-5; D gene ambiguous. The germline V gene has CDR1 SGHDT and CDR2 YYEEEE. Between the trimmed V and J ends, which lost 2 bases and 0 bases, there was a span of 6 bases. The CDR3 consists of 14 residues. The CDR3 here is CASSFGYSNQPQHF. Written as DNA, the CDR3 is TGTGCCAGCAGCTTTGGCTATAGCAATCAGCCCCAGCATTTT.

This clone occurred a few times. The limits of the CDR3 on the DNA are not certain, so only TCRdb's listed CDR3 is given. V gene TRBV6-5 combines with J gene TRBJ1-2; the table assigns TRBD1, which was not confirmed against the DNA. Germline V gene lookup returns CDR1 MNHEY and CDR2 SVGAGI. The CDR3 has 13 residues if both end residues are counted. The CDR3 sequence is CASSSSTKSIGTF.

The rearrangement links TRBV6-5 to TRBJ1-2; the D gene is possibly TRBD1 (5 bases). V lost 3 bases, J lost 7 bases, and 12 bases lay in between. Germline loops: CDR1 MNHEY, CDR2 SVGAGI. This CDR3 has 13 residues. In DNA form, the CDR3 reads TGTGCCAGCAGTTATCAAGGGGTGGCTGGCTACACCTTC. It yields the protein CASSYQGVAGYTF.

The chain combines TRBV18 with TRBJ2-3; 7 bases fit TRBD2. The ends lost 3 bases at V and 0 bases at J; junction bases unmatched: 12. This CDR3 spans 18 amino acids. Germline loops: CDR1 KGHSH, CDR2 LQKENI. For the CDR3, the DNA is TGTGCCAGCTCACCCGGGGCTGAGCGGGGAGGAAGCACAGATACGCAGTATTTT. Protein sequence: CASSPGAERGGSTDTQYF.

V gene TRBV27 combines with J gene TRBJ2-2, with D perhaps assigned TRBD1 or TRBD2 (5 bases each). V gave up 8 bases and J gave up 2 bases, with 21 bases separating them. This CDR3 has 17 amino acids. Germline V gives CDR1 MNHEY, CDR2 SMNVEV (reference sequence). CDR3 sequence: CASALDGTEVNTGELFF. DNA for the CDR3: TGTGCCAGCGCCCTGGACGGGACGGAGGTTAACACCGGGGAGCTGTTTTTT.

The rearrangement joins TRBV5-1 to TRBJ2-1; 15 bases map to TRBD2. The germline V gene encodes CDR1 SGHRS and CDR2 YFSETQ. Trimming cost V 4 bases and J 9 bases; bases outside gene matches: 14. This CDR3 has 18 amino acids. CDR3 coding DNA: TGCGCCAGCAGCCTGGGATGGACTAGCGGGGGGGCCGGTGGTGAGCAGTTCTTC. Its translation is CASSLGWTSGGAGGEQFF.

The chain couples TRBV7-9 to TRBJ1-4; 10 bases align to TRBD1. The germline V gene has CDR1 SEHNR and CDR2 FQNEAQ (reference sequence). Trimming removed 5 bases from V and 6 bases from J; junction bases left unmatched: 3. There are 14 residues in the CDR3. In DNA, the CDR3 is TGTGCCAGCAGCCAGGACAGGGGGGATGAAAAACTGTTTTTT. It codes for CASSQDRGDEKLFF.